One TCR beta chain is described in this entry. Its antigen remains unidentified. This record comes from a study of CD8 T cells in ankylosing spondylitis. Findings of the study overall: CD8+ by phenotype, disease-linked clones were relatively rare in peripheral blood. Reported data indicate significant enrichment of disease-linked clones within matched ankylosing spondylitis synovial fluid. Roughly 8 highly homologous variants made up a TCR beta motif that seemed to typify ankylosing spondylitis blood.

Generation of TCR beta libraries employed quantitative 5'-RACE incorporating molecular barcodes. From the 5' RACE reads, TCRdb called clonotypes with MiXCR, one entry per CDR3 protein. The sample records 650,000 to 800,000 distinct CDR3 sequences, roughly 19% being singletons. The CDR3 has 16 residues. The V gene end was trimmed by 0 bases and the J gene end by 7 bases; junction bases not matched to a gene: 6. The germline V gene encodes CDR1 SGHAT and CDR2 FQNNGV. This clonotype originated in a male donor with ankylosing spondylitis. The rearrangement links TRBV11-2 to TRBJ2-1; TRBD2 matches 10 bases. The sequencing sample was made of blood, either unsorted or a sorted T cell fraction (not recorded which). The CDR3 nucleotides are TGTGCCAGCAGCTTAGAGACTAGCGGGTCCATGAATGAGCAGTTCTTC. Residues: CASSLETSGSMNEQFF. The full variable domain, rest sourced from reference TRBV11-2 and TRBJ2-1, is EAGVAQSPRYKIIEKRQSVAFWCNPISGHATLYWYQQILGQGPKLLIQFQNNGVVDDSQLPKDRFSAERLKGVDSTLKIQPAKLEDSAVYLCASSLETSGSMNEQFFGPGTRLTVL.